The 7 T cell receptor beta chains below come from one sample, sequenced in a study of T cell responses to AZD1222 COVID-19 vaccine. Generated by immunoSEQ multiplex PCR, the TCRdb table keeps only in-frame clones and is missing some. Of 150,000 to 200,000 clones detected, 90% to 95% appear once; the ten largest clones hold 9.2%. Sequenced here: peripheral blood, sampled on day 0 of AZD1222 vaccination. The origin of the receptors is an adult in good health.

On this clone: At one boundary the junction diverges from the germline segment, which might be a read error. CDR3: CASSQVGPQGTQYF. The CDR3 nucleotides read TGTGCCAGCAGCCAAGTAGGGCCCCAAGGGACCCAGTACTTC. J is TRBJ2-5 and V is TRBV4-2, with D hard to call. Germline-derived CDR1 and CDR2 are LGHNA and YNFKEQ. The CDR3 totals 14 residues.

The V gene is TRBV27, the J gene TRBJ2-5; 8 bases are shared with TRBD1. Germline values: CDR1 MNHEY, CDR2 SMNVEV (reference sequence). This CDR3 is built from 14 residues. V lost 7 bases, J lost 5 bases, and 9 bases stayed unmatched. The CDR3 is CASTRHRGDETQYF. The CDR3 bases are TGTGCCAGCACGAGACACAGGGGGGATGAGACCCAGTACTTC.

The V and J genes are TRBV6-6 and TRBJ2-7; D remains ambiguous. CDR1 is MNHNY, CDR2 SVGAGI, per germline (reference sequence). Trimming took 5 bases from V and 0 from J, leaving 20 bases between them. The CDR3 spans 17 residues. The DNA of the CDR3 is TGTGCCAGCAGTCAATGGGCAAGCCCCGTGAGCTCCTACGAGCAGTACTTC. As protein: CASSQWASPVSSYEQYF.

The chain combines TRBV29-1 with TRBJ2-7, with D possibly being TRBD2 (5 bases). The V end was cut by 4 bases, the J end by 5 bases, with 12 bases between. The CDR3 extends over 12 amino acids. Per the germline V gene, CDR1 is SQVTM and CDR2 is ANQGSEA. The CDR3 is CSVGGHTDEQYF. CDR3 coding DNA: TGCAGCGTTGGAGGGCATACCGACGAGCAGTACTTC.

The rearrangement joins TRBV4-2 to TRBJ1-5; a weak D match, TRBD1 (6 bases). The CDR3 is 15 residues long. V was cut by 4 bases and J by 3 bases, with 13 bases left in between. Germline loops: CDR1 LGHNA, CDR2 YNFKEQ. CDR3 bases: TGTGCCAGCAGCCCGTCCAGGGGATTCAATCAGCCCCAGCATTTT. Translating it yields CASSPSRGFNQPQHF.

The V call is TRBV29-1, the J call TRBJ2-5; a possible D gene is TRBD1 (6 bases). The CDR3 sequence is 13 residues long. The germline CDR1 and CDR2 sequences are SQVTM and ANQGSEA. V gave up 8 bases and J gave up 0 bases, with 13 bases separating them. Here the CDR3 DNA reads TGCAGCCTGCTCGGACAGAACCAAGAGACCCAGTACTTC. Translating gives CSLLGQNQETQYF.

The chain couples TRBV7-3 to TRBJ2-1; D is uncertain. V gave up 5 bases and J gave up 0 bases, with 14 bases separating them. The CDR3 is 16 residues long. Germline lookup yields CDR1 SGHTA and CDR2 FQGTGA. CDR3 DNA: TGTGCCAGCAGCCCCAACGGCGTACGCTCCTACAATGAGCAGTTCTTC. This translates into CASSPNGVRSYNEQFF.